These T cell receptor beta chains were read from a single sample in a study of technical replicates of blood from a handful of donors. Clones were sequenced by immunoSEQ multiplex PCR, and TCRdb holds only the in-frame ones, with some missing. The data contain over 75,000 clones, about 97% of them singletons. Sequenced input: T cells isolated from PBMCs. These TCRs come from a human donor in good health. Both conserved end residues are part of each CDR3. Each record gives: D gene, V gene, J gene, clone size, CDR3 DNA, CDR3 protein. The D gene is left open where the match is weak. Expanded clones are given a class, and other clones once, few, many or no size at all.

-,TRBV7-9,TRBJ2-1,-,TGTGCCAGCAGTACATACCGGGAGTTATACAATGAGCAGTTCTTC,CASSTYRELYNEQFF
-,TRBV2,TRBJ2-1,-,TGTGCCAGCATCCAGGGCGAGCAGTTCTTC,CASIQGEQFF
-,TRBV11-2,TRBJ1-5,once,TGTGCCAGCAGCTTAGGAGAGTATCAGCCCCAGCATTTT,CASSLGEYQPQHF
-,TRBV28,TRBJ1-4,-,TGTGCCAGCAGTTTAGCGGGGTACGATGAAAAACTGTTTTTT,CASSLAGYDEKLFF
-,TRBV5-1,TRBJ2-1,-,TGCGCCAGCAGCTTGGATCGGGTCAGCTCCTACAATGAGCAGTTCTTC,CASSLDRVSSYNEQFF
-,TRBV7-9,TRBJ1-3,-,TGTGCCAGCAGCCTTTCAGGTGACACCATATATTTT,CASSLSGDTIYF
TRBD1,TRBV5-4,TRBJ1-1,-,TGTGCCAGCAGCTTGGCCTCAGGGGGCTTGACTGAAGCTTTCTTT,CASSLASGGLTEAFF
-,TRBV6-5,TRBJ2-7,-,TGTGCCAGCAGTTACTCGATAGGCCAGGAACTCTACGAGCAGTACTTC,CASSYSIGQELYEQYF
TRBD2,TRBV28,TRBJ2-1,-,TGTGCCAGCAGGGGCCGGGAGGGGCGAGACAATGAGCAGTTCTTC,CASRGREGRDNEQFF
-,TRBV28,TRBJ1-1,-,TGTGCCAGCAGCCTACTAAACACTGAAGCTTTCTTT,CASSLLNTEAFF
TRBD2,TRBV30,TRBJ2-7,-,TGTGCCTGGAGTCTCCCCCCGGTGGGTCAGGGACTACGAAGGAGCTCCTACGAGCAGTACTTC,CAWSLPPVGQGLRRSSYEQYF
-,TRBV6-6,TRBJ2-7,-,TGTGCCAGCAGGGGAGACTCCTACGAGCAGTACTTC,CASRGDSYEQYF
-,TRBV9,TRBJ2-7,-,TGTGCCAGCAGCGTAGATCGGGGAGAACTCTACGAGCAGTACTTC,CASSVDRGELYEQYF
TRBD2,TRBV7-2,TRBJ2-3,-,TGTGCCAGCAGCTTAACGGGAGGGCCAGCAGATACGCAGTATTTT,CASSLTGGPADTQYF
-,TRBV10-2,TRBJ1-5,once,TGCGCCAGCAGTGAGCTGGCAGTTTTTAGCAATCAGCCCCAGCATTTT,CASSELAVFSNQPQHF
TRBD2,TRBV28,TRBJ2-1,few,TGTGCCAGCAACCTCCGACAGGGTCTACTAGCGGGGTTCAATGAGCAGTTCTTC,CASNLRQGLLAGFNEQFF
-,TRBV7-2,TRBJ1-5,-,TGTGCCAGCAGCTTAGATCTTCAGCCCCAGCATTTT,CASSLDLQPQHF
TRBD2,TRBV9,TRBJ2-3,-,TGTGCCAGCAGCGAGACCCTCCTAGCGGGAGTATGGACAGATACGCAGTATTTT,CASSETLLAGVWTDTQYF
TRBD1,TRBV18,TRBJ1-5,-,TGTGCCAGCTCCTTTGAGGGGGCGGAACTGCCCCAGCATTTT,CASSFEGAELPQHF
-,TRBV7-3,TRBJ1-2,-,TGTGCCAGCAGTTCCGCCCCGGGACAACCGCGCGGCTACACCTTC,CASSSAPGQPRGYTF
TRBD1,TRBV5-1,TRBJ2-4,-,TGCGCCAGCAGCTTGATAGGGGGCGCAGCCAAAAACATTCAGTACTTC,CASSLIGGAAKNIQYF
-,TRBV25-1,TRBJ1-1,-,TGTGCCAGCAGTCCGGGGGAGGTCGACACTGAAGCTTTCTTT,CASSPGEVDTEAFF
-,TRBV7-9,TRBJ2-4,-,TGTGCCAGCAGCTCCAGGGACTCTATAGCCAAAAACATTCAGTACTTC,CASSSRDSIAKNIQYF
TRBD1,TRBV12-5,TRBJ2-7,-,TGTGCTAGTGGGGGGACAGGGGGCCCCAGCTCCTACGAGCAGTACTTC,CASGGTGGPSSYEQYF
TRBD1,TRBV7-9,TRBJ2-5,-,TGTGCCAGCAGCTTAAGCCCGCGACAGGGTACGCAGACCCAGTACTTC,CASSLSPRQGTQTQYF
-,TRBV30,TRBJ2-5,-,TGTGCCTGGAGCCCGGGTGGCCTCAACGTGGAGACCCAGTACTTC,CAWSPGGLNVETQYF
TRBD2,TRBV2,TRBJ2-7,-,TGTGCCAGCAGTGGGACTAGCGCCTACGAGCAGTACTTC,CASSGTSAYEQYF
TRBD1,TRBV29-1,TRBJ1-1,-,TGCAGCGGGGGGACAGTGAACACTGAAGCTTTCTTT,CSGGTVNTEAFF
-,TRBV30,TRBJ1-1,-,TGTGCCTGGATCGGGAATTCGAACACTGAAGCTTTCTTT,CAWIGNSNTEAFF
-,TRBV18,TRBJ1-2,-,TGTGCCAGCTCCCTTTCTCCGGGGGGCATTGAGTATGGCTACACCTTC,CASSLSPGGIEYGYTF
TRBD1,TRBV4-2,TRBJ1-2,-,TGTGCCAGCAGCCAAGAACAGGGGGCAATTAACTATGGCTACACCTTC,CASSQEQGAINYGYTF
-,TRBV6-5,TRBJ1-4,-,TGTGCCAGCAGTTACTCGGAGGGGAATGAAAAACTGTTTTTT,CASSYSEGNEKLFF
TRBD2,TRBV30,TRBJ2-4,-,TGTGCCTGGAGTGTAAAGCTAGCGGGAAACATTCAGTACTTC,CAWSVKLAGNIQYF
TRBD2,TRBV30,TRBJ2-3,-,TGTGCCTGGAGTGATGTTAGCGGGGTAGCAGATACGCAGTATTTT,CAWSDVSGVADTQYF
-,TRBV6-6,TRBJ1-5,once,TGTGCCAGCAGTTATGAGGGGACACATCAGCCCCAGCATTTT,CASSYEGTHQPQHF
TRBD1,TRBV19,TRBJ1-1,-,TGTGCCAGTAGTCAGACAGGGGGCGGTGCTTTCTTT,CASSQTGGGAFF
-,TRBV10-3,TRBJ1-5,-,TGTGCCATACAGGGCCACGATCAGCCCCAGCATTTT,CAIQGHDQPQHF
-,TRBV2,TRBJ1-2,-,TGTGCCAGCCAGCAGGGCGCTCAGAAGAACTATGGCTACACCTTC,CASQQGAQKNYGYTF
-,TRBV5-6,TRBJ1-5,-,TGTGCCAGCAGCTTGGGAGGGTTTAGCAATCAGCCCCAGCATTTT,CASSLGGFSNQPQHF
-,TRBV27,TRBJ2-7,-,TGTGCCAGCAGTTTATCTAGCGGTCCCTACGAGCAGTACTTC,CASSLSSGPYEQYF